This TCR beta chain was recorded in a study of blood T cell repertoires in COVID-19 (dated by TCRdb to the early 2020s). Notes on the research overall: The collaborator samples originated in the United States, Italy and Spain and spanned the acute and convalescent phases of COVID-19. The material from the prospective study consisted of cDNA or gDNA derived from T cells, B-cell-depleted T cells, or PBMCs. Subjects who had been exposed to COVID-19, were actively infected with it, or had recovered from it provided the deeply sampled blood TCRbeta repertoires that made up the dataset. The repertoires were released in a freely available public database intended as a resource for research on the immune response to SARS-CoV-2. The samples were drawn from two sources: the first 160 participants of the ongoing ImmuneRACE study, and 950 to 1,500 subjects contributed by 6 global collaborators. Nearly every sample came with metadata listing a de-identified subject ID, COVID-19 status, age in years and sex. Where available, HLA class I and class II types were taken from metadata supplied by the sample provider and were not determined by assay-based typing.

Enrolling through a virtual design, the prospective study's participants ranged in age from roughly 18 to 95 years and lived across about two dozen United States geographic areas. To assign participants to cohorts, the prospective study relied on clinical history that participants themselves reported in a screening survey and a study questionnaire. In the prospective study, mobile phlebotomists collected whole blood, serum and a nasopharyngeal or oropharyngeal swab from each participant. Additional blood draws and questionnaires over an approximately 2-month period could optionally be provided by prospective study participants. Before DNA extraction, prospective study blood samples were shipped either frozen or at room temperature. The immunoSEQ Assay, a bias-controlled multiplex PCR, was used to amplify TCRbeta CDR3 regions from genomic DNA. As for the original processing: The number of nucleated cells in each sample was estimated from the amplification of reference gene primers within the assay. To quantify the absolute abundance of each unique TCRbeta CDR3 rearrangement, sequence reads were collapsed and filtered. For each sample, productive Simpson clonality was calculated as the square root of Simpson's diversity index across productive rearrangements. This immuneACCESS table, as held by TCRdb, lists in-frame sequences with V and J called but not all clones. Of the missing ones, under half trace to an unresolved V gene in checked studies; the others have no known cause. V and J calls plus clone size are reproduced from that table; the DNA served to infer D and trimming. In this sample the table shows under 350,000 clones, approximately 86% of which occur a single time. The ten largest clones represent about 4.2% of the sample.

The research as a whole found: The amount of clinical and demographic metadata varied by source and participant and was provided uncurated.

According to the germline V gene, CDR1 reads KGHDR and CDR2 reads SFDVKD. Reading from cysteine to phenylalanine, the CDR3 counts 16 amino acids. The read is trimmed to its CDR3 DNA, 48 bases read in frame from base 1. V is trimmed back by 2 bases and J by 6 bases, and the junction contains 10 bases that no gene match accounts for. Note on this clone: The target of this receptor is not known. The record has no base qualities; no much larger clone is one base away.

The sequence was collected from a woman in her 40s with acute COVID-19. The chain employs TRBV24-1 and TRBJ2-3; the junction holds 7 bases that match TRBD1. The sequencing input was PBMCs or T cells enriched from blood (not recorded which). The DNA is as follows: TGTGCCACCAGTGATTCGGGTAAGGGGGCGTTCGATACGCAGTATTTT. Translated, it gives CATSDSGKGAFDTQYF.